This T cell receptor beta chain was sequenced for a study of cytomegalovirus exposure and HLA in healthy donors. PCR employed 60 Vbeta and 13 Jbeta primers. Using immunoSEQ multiplex PCR, the repertoire was profiled, and TCRdb retains in-frame clones only, with some absent. The sample yields 95,000 to 100,000 clones, roughly 79% seen once. Germline V CDR1 and CDR2: MNHNS, SASEGT. The CDR3 covers 14 residues. The junction had 1 base not matched to a gene; V was cut back by 3 bases and J by 1 base. As for this clone: Antigen unknown.

Notes on the study in general: According to an earlier analysis, most TCR beta V segments yielded productive rearrangements about 87% or about 30% of the time.

This chain joins TRBV6-1 and TRBJ2-5; TRBD1 matches at 8 bases. This clonotype was sampled from a man in his forties in good health and CMV-seronegative. The sequencing sample was made of PBMCs. The CDR3 protein is CASSEQGAQETQYF. As DNA, the CDR3 is TGTGCCAGCAGTGAGCAGGGGGCCCAAGAGACCCAGTACTTC.